This T cell receptor (beta chain) originates from a study of blood T cells in healthy people across ages. The CDR3 has 13 amino acids. Germline V gives CDR1 DFQATT, CDR2 SNEGSKA (reference sequence). The ends lost 7 bases at V and 1 base at J; junction bases unmatched: 4. A second PCR of about 7 to 11 cycles used a sample-barcoded 5' primer and a J-beta primer mix. At least 2.5 million CDR3-containing paired-end reads were obtained per sample. TCRdb reprocessed the 5' RACE reads via MiXCR and lists one record per CDR3 protein. Found here are 850,000 to 1,300,000 distinct CDR3 sequences, 40% to 50% of them singletons; the top ten hold 18%.

This chain connects TRBV20-1 to TRBJ1-1, with 9 bases aligning to TRBD1. The sequence came from an older woman in good health. The sequenced sample consisted of blood. Here the CDR3 DNA reads TGCAGTGAACCGGGACAGGGGAACACTGAAGCTTTCTTT. Its protein is CSEPGQGNTEAFF.